A single sample gave rise to the 16 T cell receptor beta chains below, sequenced in a study of cytomegalovirus exposure and HLA in healthy donors. PCR employed 60 Vbeta and 13 Jbeta primers. The data were produced by immunoSEQ multiplex PCR, yet TCRdb's version contains in-frame clones alone and is incomplete. The data hold approximately 170,000 clones, with about 85% observed a single time. Material: PBMCs. These receptors were collected from a boy aged 2 to 9 in good health and CMV-seronegative.

The gene calls are TRBV5-1 and TRBJ2-1; 9 bases map to TRBD2. The CDR3 length is 16 residues. J gave up 5 bases and V 2 bases, and 8 bases lay outside the gene matches. Per germline, CDR1 SGHRS and CDR2 YFSETQ. CDR3 sequence reads: CASSLTIAGDDNEQFF. The CDR3 DNA reads as TGCGCCAGCAGCTTAACGATAGCGGGAGACGACAATGAGCAGTTCTTC.

The V call is TRBV7-9, the J call TRBJ1-1; D gene uncertain. Germline loops: CDR1 SEHNR, CDR2 FQNEAQ (reference sequence). Trimming removed 1 base at V and 6 bases at J, with 6 bases between. The CDR3 extends over 12 amino acids. The CDR3 here is CASSLGGSEAFF. The CDR3 region has the DNA TGTGCCAGCAGCTTAGGAGGGTCTGAAGCTTTCTTT.

The chain recombines TRBV6-5 with TRBJ2-5, with D possibly matching TRBD2 (6 bases). Germline CDR1 reads MNHEY; CDR2 reads SVGAGI. The CDR3 loop spans 14 amino acids. V dropped 6 bases and J dropped 9 bases, with 20 bases sitting between them. The CDR3 DNA sequence: TGTGCCAGCAGCCTCGGGACTCCGGGAGTAGCCCAGTACTTC. It is translated as CASSLGTPGVAQYF.

V usage is TRBV2 and J usage is TRBJ2-1, with D possibly being TRBD2 (6 bases). There are 16 residues in the CDR3. Per the germline V gene, CDR1 is SNHLY and CDR2 is FYNNEI. Between the trimmed V and J ends, which lost 6 bases and 0 bases, there was a span of 15 bases. The CDR3 here is CASRAGTSSSYNEQFF. As DNA, the CDR3 is TGTGCCAGCAGAGCCGGGACTTCGAGCTCCTACAATGAGCAGTTCTTC.

The chain links TRBV4-1 to TRBJ2-7; TRBD2 matches 8 bases. Germline V CDR1 and CDR2: MGHRA, YSYEKL. The CDR3 runs to 14 residues. Losses at the gene ends were 1 base for V and 7 bases for J; bases not matched to a gene: 6. CDR3 DNA sequence: TGCGCCAGCAGCCAAGCGGAAACTAGCGGTGAGCAGTACTTC. Protein: CASSQAETSGEQYF.

This rearrangement joins TRBV4-1 to TRBJ2-2; D gene uncertain. From germline, CDR1 is MGHRA and CDR2 YSYEKL. V shed 2 bases and J shed 6 bases, with 4 bases lying between them. CDR3 length equals 12 residues. Here the CDR3 DNA reads TGCGCCAGCAGCCAAACGGCCGGGGAGCTGTTTTTT. Its translation: CASSQTAGELFF.

The genes are TRBV21-1 and TRBJ2-5; no DNA check was done on the table's D call, TRBD2. TRBV21-1 is labeled a pseudogene. The CDR3 runs to 15 residues. In DNA form, the CDR3 reads TGTGCCAGCAGCACGACTAGCGGGGGCCAAGAGACCCAGTACTTC. Translating gives CASSTTSGGQETQYF.

CDR3 loop: CASSETFSYNEQFF. CDR3 nucleotide sequence: TGTGCCAGCAGTGAAACTTTCTCCTACAATGAGCAGTTCTTC. This chain joins TRBV6-1 and TRBJ2-1; D gene unclear. This CDR3 is 14 amino acids long. V dropped 2 bases and J dropped 0 bases, with 5 bases sitting between them. Germline CDR1 is MNHNS and CDR2 is SASEGT.

V and J are TRBV28 and TRBJ2-7, with TRBD1 matching over 7 bases. The CDR3 consists of 13 residues. In germline, CDR1 is MDHEN, CDR2 SYDVKM. V was clipped by 5 bases and J by 6 bases; unmatched bases: 7. For the CDR3, the DNA is TGTGCCAGCAGTCTTTCGACAGGGCCCGAGCAGTACGTC. Its protein product is CASSLSTGPEQYV.

The CDR3 loop reads CASSEFGTGMVNEQFF. CDR3 DNA sequence: TGTGCCAGCAGTGAATTTGGGACAGGGATGGTCAATGAGCAGTTCTTC. This sequence joins TRBV6-1 and TRBJ2-1; TRBD1 matches 9 bases. This CDR3 is built from 16 residues. CDR1 MNHNS and CDR2 SASEGT come from the germline V gene. J was trimmed by 6 bases and V by 2 bases; bases with no gene match: 8.

The J gene is TRBJ1-6, the V gene TRBV27; the match to TRBD1 covers 8 bases. The CDR3 spans 14 residues. V shed 4 bases, J shed 6 bases, and the junction held 2 bases outside the gene matches. Germline V gives CDR1 MNHEY, CDR2 SMNVEV (reference sequence). The CDR3 DNA follows: TGTGCCAGCAGTTGGGGACAGGTTAATTCACCCCTCCACTTT. Translating gives CASSWGQVNSPLHF.

V gene TRBV4-1 combines with J gene TRBJ2-1; tentatively, D is TRBD2 (6 bases). CDR1 is MGHRA and CDR2 is YSYEKL in the germline V gene. Trimming stripped 1 base from V and 9 bases from J, with 10 bases between. CDR3 length equals 13 residues. Written as DNA, the CDR3 is TGCGCCAGCAGCCAAGGGGGACTTCGTGAGCAGTTCTTC. It encodes CASSQGGLREQFF.

V and J are TRBV13 and TRBJ2-5, with TRBD1 matching 12 bases. CDR3 length: 16 amino acids. J was trimmed by 7 bases and V by 5 bases; bases with no gene match: 11. From germline, CDR1 is PRHDT and CDR2 FYEKMQ (reference sequence). CDR3 region: CASSPTGTGGRVTQYF. DNA of the CDR3: TGTGCCAGCAGCCCGACCGGGACAGGGGGCCGTGTGACCCAGTACTTC.

The genes are TRBV11-2 and TRBJ2-1; D gene uncertain. CDR3 length: 15 residues. The V and J ends lost 5 bases and 5 bases respectively, with 16 bases between them. CDR1 and CDR2 from the germline V gene are SGHAT and FQNNGV. The CDR3 DNA reads as TGTGCCAGCAGCGAGATGGCAGCGAGGAACAATGAGCAGTTCTTC. Translating gives CASSEMAARNNEQFF.

The V and J genes are TRBV4-2 and TRBJ2-7, with D perhaps TRBD2 (6 bases). This CDR3 is built from 14 residues. Trimming shortened V by 6 bases and J by 6 bases, and 18 bases separated the two germline ends. Germline V gene sequence: CDR1 LGHNA, CDR2 YNFKEQ. The CDR3 spells CASRQRDFSREQYF. CDR3 sequence (DNA): TGTGCCAGCAGGCAACGGGACTTCTCTCGCGAGCAGTACTTC.

The chain carries TRBV7-9 and TRBJ2-7; 10 bases match TRBD2. CDR1 is SEHNR and CDR2 is FQNEAQ in the germline V gene (reference sequence). This CDR3 is 12 amino acids long. CDR3: CASSLAGAEQYV. The DNA of the CDR3 is TGTGCCAGCAGCCTAGCGGGGGCCGAGCAGTACGTC.